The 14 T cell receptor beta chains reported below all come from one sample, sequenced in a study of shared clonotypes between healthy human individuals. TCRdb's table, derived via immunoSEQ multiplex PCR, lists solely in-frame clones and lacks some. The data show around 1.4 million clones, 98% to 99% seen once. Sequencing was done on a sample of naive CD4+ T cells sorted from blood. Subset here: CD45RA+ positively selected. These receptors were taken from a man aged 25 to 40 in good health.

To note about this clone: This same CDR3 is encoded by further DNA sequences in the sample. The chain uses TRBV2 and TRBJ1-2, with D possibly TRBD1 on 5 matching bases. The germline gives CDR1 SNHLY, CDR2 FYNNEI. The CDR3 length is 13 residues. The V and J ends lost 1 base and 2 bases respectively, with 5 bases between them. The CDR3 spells CASSEGQNYGYTF. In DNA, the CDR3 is TGTGCCAGCAGTGAAGGACAGAACTATGGCTACACCTTC. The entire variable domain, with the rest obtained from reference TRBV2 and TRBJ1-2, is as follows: EPEVTQTPSHQVTQMGQEVILRCVPISNHLYFYWYRQILGQKVEFLVSFYNNEISEKSEIFDDQFSVERPDGSNFTLKIRSTKLEDSAMYFCASSEGQNYGYTFGSGTRLTVV.

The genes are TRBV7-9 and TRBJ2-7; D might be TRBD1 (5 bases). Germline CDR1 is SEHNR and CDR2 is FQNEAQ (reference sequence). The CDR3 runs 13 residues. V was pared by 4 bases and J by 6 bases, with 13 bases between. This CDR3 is CASSSLRGGEQYF. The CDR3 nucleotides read TGTGCCAGCAGCTCACTTAGGGGCGGCGAGCAGTACTTC.

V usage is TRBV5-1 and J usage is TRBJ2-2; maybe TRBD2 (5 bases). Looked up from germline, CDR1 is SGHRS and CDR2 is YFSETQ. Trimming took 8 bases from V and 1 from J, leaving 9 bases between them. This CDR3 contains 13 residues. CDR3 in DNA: TGCGCCAGGACTGGACTGAACACCGGGGAGCTGTTTTTT. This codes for CARTGLNTGELFF.

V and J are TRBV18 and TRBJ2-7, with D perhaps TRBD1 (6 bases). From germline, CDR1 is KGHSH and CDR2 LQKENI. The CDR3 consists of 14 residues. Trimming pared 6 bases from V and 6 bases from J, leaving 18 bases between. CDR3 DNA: TGTGCCAGCTCCGTTAAACAGGGTCATTTCGAGCAGTACTTC. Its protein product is CASSVKQGHFEQYF.

In DNA form, the CDR3 reads TGTGCCAGCAGCTCCCCGGGGGCGCGCGAGCAGTACTTC. It codes for CASSSPGAREQYF. The genes are TRBV7-2 and TRBJ2-7; either TRBD1 or TRBD2 may supply D (6 bases each). CDR3 length: 13 amino acids. From germline, CDR1 is SGHTA and CDR2 FQGNSA. Trimming pared 4 bases from V and 6 bases from J, leaving 13 bases between.

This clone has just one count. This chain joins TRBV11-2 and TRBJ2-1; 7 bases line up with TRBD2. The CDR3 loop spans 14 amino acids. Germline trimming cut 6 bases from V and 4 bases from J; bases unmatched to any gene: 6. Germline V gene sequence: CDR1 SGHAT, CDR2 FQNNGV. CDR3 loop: CASRNPGLYNEQFF. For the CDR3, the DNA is TGTGCCAGCAGGAATCCGGGACTATACAATGAGCAGTTCTTC.

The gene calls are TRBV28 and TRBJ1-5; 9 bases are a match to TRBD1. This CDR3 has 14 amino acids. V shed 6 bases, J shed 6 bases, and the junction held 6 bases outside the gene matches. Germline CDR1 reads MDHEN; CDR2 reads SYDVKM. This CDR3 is CASSSGQGAQPQHF. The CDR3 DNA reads TGTGCCAGCAGCTCGGGACAGGGAGCTCAGCCCCAGCATTTT.

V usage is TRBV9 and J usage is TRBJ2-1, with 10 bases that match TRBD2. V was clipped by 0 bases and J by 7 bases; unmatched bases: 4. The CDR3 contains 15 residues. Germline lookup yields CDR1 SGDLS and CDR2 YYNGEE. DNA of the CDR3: TGTGCCAGCAGCGTAGAACTAGCGGGATCTAATGAGCAGTTCTTC. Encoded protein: CASSVELAGSNEQFF.

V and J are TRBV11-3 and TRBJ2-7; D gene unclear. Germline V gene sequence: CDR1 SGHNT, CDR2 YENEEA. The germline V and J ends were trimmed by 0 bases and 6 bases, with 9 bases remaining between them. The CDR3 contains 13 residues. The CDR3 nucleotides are TGTGCCAGCAGCTTAGATGAAGAATCCGAGCAGTACTTC. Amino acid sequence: CASSLDEESEQYF.

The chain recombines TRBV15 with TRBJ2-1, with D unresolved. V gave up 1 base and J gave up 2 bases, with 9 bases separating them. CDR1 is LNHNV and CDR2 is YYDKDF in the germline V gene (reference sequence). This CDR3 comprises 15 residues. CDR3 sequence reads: CATSRGSGTYNEQFF. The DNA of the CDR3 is TGTGCCACCAGCAGAGGCAGTGGAACCTACAATGAGCAGTTCTTC.

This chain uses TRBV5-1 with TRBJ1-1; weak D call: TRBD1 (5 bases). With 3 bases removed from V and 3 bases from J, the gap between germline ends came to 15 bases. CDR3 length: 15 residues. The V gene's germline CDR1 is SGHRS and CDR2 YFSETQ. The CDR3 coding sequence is TGCGCCAGCAGCTCCCAAAGGGGAGAGGACACTGAAGCTTTCTTT. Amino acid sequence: CASSSQRGEDTEAFF.

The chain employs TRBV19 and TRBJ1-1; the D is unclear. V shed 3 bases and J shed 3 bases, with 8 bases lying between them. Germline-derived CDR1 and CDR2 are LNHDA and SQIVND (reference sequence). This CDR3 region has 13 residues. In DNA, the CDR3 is TGTGCCAGTAGTATTTTGGGTGACACTGAAGCTTTCTTT. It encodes CASSILGDTEAFF.

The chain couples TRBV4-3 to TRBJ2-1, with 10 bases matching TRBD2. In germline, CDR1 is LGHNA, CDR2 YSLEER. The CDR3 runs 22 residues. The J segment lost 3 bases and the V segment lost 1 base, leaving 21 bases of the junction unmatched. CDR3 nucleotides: TGCGCCAGCAGCCAAGTCAAGGGTAGGGCAGACCTAGCGGGAGCGATCTACAATGAGCAGTTCTTC. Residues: CASSQVKGRADLAGAIYNEQFF.

The CDR3 coding sequence is TGTGCCAGCAGCCCCGGATCCTACGAGCAGTACTTC. Encoded protein: CASSPGSYEQYF. The chain employs TRBV16 and TRBJ2-7; D is uncertain. This CDR3 has 12 residues. Trimming pared 4 bases from V and 1 base from J, leaving 5 bases between. Germline lookup yields CDR1 KGHSY and CDR2 FQNENV.